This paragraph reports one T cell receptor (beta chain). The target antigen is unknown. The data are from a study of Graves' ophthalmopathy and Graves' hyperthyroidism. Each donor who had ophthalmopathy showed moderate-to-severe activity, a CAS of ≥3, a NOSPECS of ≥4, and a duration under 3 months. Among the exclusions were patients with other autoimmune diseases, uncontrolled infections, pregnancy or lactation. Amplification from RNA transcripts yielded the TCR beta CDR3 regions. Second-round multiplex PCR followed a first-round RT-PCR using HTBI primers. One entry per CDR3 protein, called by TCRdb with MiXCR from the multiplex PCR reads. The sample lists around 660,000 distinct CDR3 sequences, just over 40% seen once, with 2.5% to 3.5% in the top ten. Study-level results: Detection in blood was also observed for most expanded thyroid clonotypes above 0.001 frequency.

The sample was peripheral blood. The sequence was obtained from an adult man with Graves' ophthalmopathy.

The CDR3 sequence is CSVEDKYGYTF. The CDR3 DNA sequence: TGCAGCGTTGAAGACAAGTATGGCTACACCTTC. This chain joins TRBV29-1 and TRBJ1-2; D is undetermined. V was pared by 0 bases and J by 5 bases, with 4 bases between. CDR1 and CDR2 from the germline V gene are SQVTM and ANQGSEA. The length of the CDR3 is 11 residues.